The 14 T cell receptor beta chains below come from one sample, sequenced in a study of cytomegalovirus exposure and HLA in healthy donors. The PCR made use of 60 Vbeta and 13 Jbeta primers. Libraries were prepared by immunoSEQ multiplex PCR; TCRdb keeps only in-frame clonotypes and omits some of them. The sample holds about 170,000 clones, roughly three quarters seen once. The source material was PBMCs. The receptors were gathered from a woman aged 45-59 years in good health and CMV-seronegative.

This rearrangement joins TRBV19 to TRBJ2-5; D might be TRBD2 (5 bases). V lost 5 bases and J 2 bases, leaving 15 bases between the germline ends. This CDR3 contains 15 residues. From germline, CDR1 is LNHDA and CDR2 SQIVND (reference sequence). DNA of the CDR3: TGTGCCAGTAGTCCCTCGTGGCAGCGGCAAGAGACCCAGTACTTC. Translated: CASSPSWQRQETQYF.

The V gene is TRBV5-6, the J gene TRBJ2-1, with 10 positions matching TRBD1. V shed 3 bases and J 9 bases; nucleotides not matched to a gene: 12. The germline CDR1 and CDR2 sequences are SGHDT and YYEEEE. The CDR3 runs 16 residues. The CDR3 spells CASSSGGQGPLGEQFF. In DNA, the CDR3 is TGTGCCAGCAGCTCTGGGGGACAGGGGCCCCTCGGTGAGCAGTTCTTC.

The chain joins TRBV28 to TRBJ1-2; TRBD1 matches 10 bases. Losses at the gene ends were 6 bases for V and 6 bases for J; bases not matched to a gene: 1. CDR3 size: 12 residues. The germline V gene has CDR1 MDHEN and CDR2 SYDVKM. CDR3 sequence reads: CASRTGGHGYTF. The CDR3 nucleotides are TGTGCCAGCAGGACAGGGGGCCATGGCTACACCTTC.

The V gene is TRBV18, the J gene TRBJ1-1; D is unclear. Trimming stripped 6 bases from V and 4 bases from J, with 9 bases between. CDR1 is KGHSH and CDR2 is LQKENI in the germline V gene. This CDR3 has 12 amino acids. The CDR3 nucleotides read TGTGCCAGCTCGCCCTTGAGCACTGAAGCTTTCTTT. Residues: CASSPLSTEAFF.

The J gene is TRBJ2-7, the V gene TRBV29-1; D call uncertain. The CDR3 contains 13 residues. The V and J ends lost 4 bases and 5 bases respectively, with 15 bases between them. Per the germline V gene, CDR1 is SQVTM and CDR2 is ANQGSEA. The DNA for the CDR3 is TGCAGCGTTGGGGCCAGTAGTCCCCACGAGCAGTACTTC. Translation: CSVGASSPHEQYF.

The V and J genes are TRBV11-2 and TRBJ2-5; D is uncertain. From germline, CDR1 is SGHAT and CDR2 FQNNGV. V lost 3 bases and J 5 bases, leaving 10 bases between the germline ends. This CDR3 is built from 13 residues. CDR3 bases: TGTGCCAGCAGCTTGATGGAGATCGAGACCCAGTACTTC. It encodes CASSLMEIETQYF.

This clone was picked up one time. The V and J genes are TRBV7-2 and TRBJ2-1, with 8 bases matching TRBD1. Looked up from germline, CDR1 is SGHTA and CDR2 is FQGNSA. The length of the CDR3 is 13 residues. The J segment lost 10 bases and the V segment lost 3 bases, leaving 5 bases of the junction unmatched. CDR3 amino acids: CASSFRWTGEQFF. The CDR3 DNA reads TGTGCCAGCAGCTTCCGCTGGACAGGGGAGCAGTTCTTC.

The chain employs TRBV28 and TRBJ1-6; TRBD1 matches 9 bases. The CDR3 loop spans 14 amino acids. J lost 15 bases, V lost 7 bases, and 13 bases had no gene match. Germline lookup yields CDR1 MDHEN and CDR2 SYDVKM. The CDR3 bases are TGTGCCAGCACCCCGGACAGGGGCCTGAGGGGCCTCCACTTT. It translates to CASTPDRGLRGLHF.

V and J are TRBV29-1 and TRBJ1-3, with D unclear. Between the trimmed V and J ends, which lost 7 bases and 2 bases, there was a span of 12 bases. Germline CDR1 SQVTM, CDR2 ANQGSEA. The CDR3 has 13 residues. The CDR3 region has the DNA TGCAGCGCCGGGGAGCACGCTGGAAACACCATATATTTT. Residues: CSAGEHAGNTIYF.

This clone appeared once. The chain uses TRBV5-1 and TRBJ1-4; D is uncertain. V lost 4 bases and J lost 8, with 18 bases in between. The CDR3 runs 15 residues. Germline CDR1 SGHRS, CDR2 YFSETQ. CDR3 nucleotide sequence: TGCGCCAGCAGCGATGCGTCAAACGTTTTCGAAAAACTGTTTTTT. This codes for CASSDASNVFEKLFF. Combining the CDR3 with reference TRBV5-1 and TRBJ1-4 gives the whole variable domain KAGVTQTPRYLIKTRGQQVTLSCSPISGHRSVSWYQQTPGQGLQFLFEYFSETQRNKGNFPGRFSGRQFSNSRSEMNVSTLELGDSALYLCASSDASNVFEKLFFGSGTQLSVL.

This clone came up once. The V and J genes are TRBV19 and TRBJ2-2, with 8 bases identical to TRBD2. Germline CDR1 and CDR2: LNHDA and SQIVND (reference sequence). With 5 bases clipped from V and 4 bases from J, the junction kept 9 bases outside the gene matches. This CDR3 has 16 residues. CDR3 bases: TGTGCCAGTAGTTCCTCAGCGGGGGTTGGCACCGGGGAGCTGTTTTTT. This encodes CASSSSAGVGTGELFF.

The chain combines TRBV12-5 with TRBJ2-3, with D possibly being TRBD2 (6 bases). Germline loops: CDR1 LGHNT, CDR2 FRNRAP. This CDR3 comprises 15 residues. The ends were cut back, 6 bases at V and 5 bases at J, with 18 bases in the middle. Here the CDR3 reads CASGPGTLGGDTQYF. The CDR3 bases are TGTGCTAGTGGGCCCGGGACTTTGGGGGGAGATACGCAGTATTTT. Variable domain in full (rest from reference TRBV12-5 and TRBJ2-3): DARVTQTPRHKVTEMGQEVTMRCQPILGHNTVFWYRQTMMQGLELLAYFRNRAPLDDSGMPKDRFSAEMPDATLATLKIQPSEPRDSAVYFCASGPGTLGGDTQYFGPGTRLTVL.

This clone showed up just once. The chain carries TRBV5-1 and TRBJ2-1; TRBD2 agrees at 9 bases. CDR1 SGHRS and CDR2 YFSETQ come from the germline V gene. This CDR3 region has 15 residues. J gave up 6 bases and V 5 bases, and 9 bases lay outside the gene matches. The CDR3 bases are TGCGCCAGCAGTTATATAGCGGGGGCTGGCAATGAGCAGTTCTTC. It codes for CASSYIAGAGNEQFF.

The chain uses TRBV9 and TRBJ1-3; the D gene is possibly TRBD1 (6 bases). V was trimmed by 1 base and J by 1 base, leaving 18 bases between them. The CDR3 runs to 18 residues. Germline V gene data show CDR1 as SGDLS and CDR2 as YYNGEE. This chain's CDR3 is CASSVNWDGGASGNTIYF. The CDR3 bases are TGTGCCAGCAGCGTAAATTGGGACGGGGGGGCGTCTGGAAACACCATATATTTT.